This T cell receptor (beta chain) originates from a study of cytomegalovirus exposure and HLA in healthy donors. About this clone: The antigen remains unidentified.

Separation from the roughly 700-subject first cohort characterized the approximately 120-subject validation cohort, to which the donors belonged. The CDR3 is 15 amino acids. The V and J ends lost 3 bases and 6 bases respectively, with 18 bases between them. Germline CDR1 and CDR2: KGHSH and LQKENI. Produced via immunoSEQ multiplex PCR; TCRdb's table is partial and in-frame only. The sample consists of 97,000 or so clones, about 88% of them appearing once. Study-level results: Associated with cytomegalovirus, according to the listing, were around 170 TCR beta chains.

This chain connects TRBV18 to TRBJ2-7; the D gene is possibly TRBD2 (6 bases). Sequenced: PBMCs. The receptor's source is a man younger than 30 in good health and CMV-seropositive. Here the CDR3 reads CASSPTGTQGGEQYF. The CDR3 region has the DNA TGTGCCAGCTCACCGACCGGGACTCAGGGTGGCGAGCAGTACTTC.